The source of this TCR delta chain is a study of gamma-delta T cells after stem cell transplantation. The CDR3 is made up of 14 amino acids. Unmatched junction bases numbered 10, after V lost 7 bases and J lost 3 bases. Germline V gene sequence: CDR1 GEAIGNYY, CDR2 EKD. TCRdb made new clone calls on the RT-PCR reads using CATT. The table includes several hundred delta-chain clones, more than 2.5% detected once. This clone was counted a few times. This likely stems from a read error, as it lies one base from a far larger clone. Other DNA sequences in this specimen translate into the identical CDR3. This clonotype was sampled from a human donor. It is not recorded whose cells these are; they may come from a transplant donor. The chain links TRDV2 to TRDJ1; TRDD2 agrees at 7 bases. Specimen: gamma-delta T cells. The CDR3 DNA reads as TGTGCCTGCGAATCGTTTCCTACGGCCGATAAACTCATCTTT. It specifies CACESFPTADKLIF.